Below are 5 T cell receptor beta chains sequenced from a single sample in a study of blood T cell repertoires in COVID-19. The protocol was immunoSEQ multiplex PCR, while the TCRdb copy is restricted to in-frame clones and leaves out a portion. Here the sample spans fewer than 65,000 clones, about 86% being singletons. The specimen was peripheral blood. The source is a man aged 55-75 years with acute or convalescent COVID-19.

This sequence joins TRBV10-3 and TRBJ2-7; 8 bases match TRBD2. The CDR3 is 13 residues long. Trimming at V came to 10 bases and at J to 2 bases, leaving 7 bases not matched to a gene. Germline assignment: CDR1 ENHRY and CDR2 SYGVKD. CDR3 DNA sequence: TGTGCCAGCCAGCGGGAGTTGGCCTACGAGCAGTACTTC. Protein sequence: CASQRELAYEQYF.

The table lists this clone with a count of one. The chain uses TRBV4-2 and TRBJ2-4; 11 positions agree with TRBD2. CDR3 size: 17 residues. Germline V gene sequence: CDR1 LGHNA, CDR2 YNFKEQ. Losses at the gene ends were 1 base for V and 0 bases for J; bases not matched to a gene: 2. The CDR3 sequence is CASSQVGTSGAKNIQYF. The CDR3 DNA follows: TGTGCCAGCAGCCAAGTCGGGACTAGCGGAGCCAAAAACATTCAGTACTTC.

The chain uses TRBV5-4 and TRBJ1-3; 7 nucleotides align to TRBD1. The V gene's germline CDR1 is SGHNT and CDR2 YYREEE (reference sequence). Losses at the gene ends were 4 bases for V and 3 bases for J; bases not matched to a gene: 10. This CDR3 spans 16 amino acids. The CDR3 here is CASSLSTGALGNTIYF. The CDR3 DNA reads as TGTGCCAGCAGCCTTTCTACAGGGGCGCTTGGAAACACCATATATTTT.

The chain carries TRBV6-2 or TRBV6-3 and TRBJ1-5; D perhaps matches TRBD1 (5 bases). The CDR3 runs to 14 residues. The V and J ends lost 2 bases and 3 bases respectively, with 8 bases between them. Germline V gene lookup returns CDR1 MNHEY and CDR2 SVGEGT. In DNA, the CDR3 is TGTGCCAGCAGTTACCGCAGGGACAATCAGCCCCAGCATTTT. It is translated as CASSYRRDNQPQHF.

This chain connects TRBV12-3 or TRBV12-4 to TRBJ2-1, with 10 bases that match TRBD1. The junction had 4 bases not matched to a gene; V was cut back by 7 bases and J by 10 bases. The CDR3 consists of 12 residues. The CDR3 reads CASKDRGREQFF. CDR3 nucleotides: TGTGCCAGCAAGGACAGGGGGAGAGAGCAGTTCTTC.